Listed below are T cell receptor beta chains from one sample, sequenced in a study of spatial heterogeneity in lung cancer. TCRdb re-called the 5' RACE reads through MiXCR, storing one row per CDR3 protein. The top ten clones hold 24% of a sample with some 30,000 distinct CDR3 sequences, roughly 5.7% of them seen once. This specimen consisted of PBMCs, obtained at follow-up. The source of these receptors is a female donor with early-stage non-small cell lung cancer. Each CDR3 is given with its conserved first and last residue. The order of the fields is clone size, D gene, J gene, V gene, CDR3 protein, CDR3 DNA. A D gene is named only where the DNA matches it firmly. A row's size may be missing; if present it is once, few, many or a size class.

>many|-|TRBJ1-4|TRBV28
CASSKIPQRLFF
TGTGCCAGCAGTAAAATCCCCCAACGGCTGTTTTTT
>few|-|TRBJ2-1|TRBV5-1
CASSLVAGSYNEQFF
TGCGCCAGCAGCTTAGTTGCGGGGAGCTACAATGAGCAGTTCTTC
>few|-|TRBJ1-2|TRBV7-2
CASSSDPLF
TGTGCCAGCAGCTCGGACCCCCTTTTC
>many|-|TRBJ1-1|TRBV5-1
CASSLVRETEAFF
TGCGCCAGCAGCTTGGTACGGGAAACTGAAGCTTTCTTT
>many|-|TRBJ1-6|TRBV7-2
CASSRRGDRNSPLHF
TGTGCCAGCAGTCGTCGGGGAGACAGGAATTCACCCCTCCACTTT
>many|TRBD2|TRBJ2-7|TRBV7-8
CASSLSGAPSYEQYF
TGTGCCAGCAGCTTAAGCGGGGCCCCCTCCTACGAGCAGTACTTC
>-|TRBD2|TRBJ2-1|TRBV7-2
CASSLLAGGHNEQFF
TGTGCCAGCAGCTTGCTAGCGGGGGGGCACAATGAGCAGTTCTTC
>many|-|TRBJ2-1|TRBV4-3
CASSQGAGTFNEQFF
TGCGCCAGCAGCCAGGGCGCCGGGACTTTCAATGAGCAGTTCTTC
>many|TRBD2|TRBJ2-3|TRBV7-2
CASSSGTSTDTQYF
TGTGCCAGCAGCAGCGGGACTAGCACAGATACGCAGTATTTT
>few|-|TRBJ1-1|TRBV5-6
CASIQANPTNTEAFF
TGTGCCAGCATACAGGCGAATCCAACGAACACTGAAGCTTTCTTT
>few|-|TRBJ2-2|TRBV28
CASRSGNTGELFF
TGTGCCAGCAGATCAGGGAACACCGGGGAGCTGTTTTTT
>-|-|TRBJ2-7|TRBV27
CASSTRGGGYELYF
TGTGCCAGCAGTACTCGAGGTGGGGGCTACGAGCTGTACTTC
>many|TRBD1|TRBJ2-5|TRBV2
CASSAGQGGQETQYF
TGTGCCAGCAGCGCGGGACAGGGTGGTCAAGAGACCCAGTACTTC
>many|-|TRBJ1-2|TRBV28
CASSPTVGGYTF
TGTGCCAGCAGTCCGACAGTGGGGGGCTACACCTTC
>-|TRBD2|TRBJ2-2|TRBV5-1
CASSLSPGLATGELFF
TGCGCCAGCAGCTTGTCGCCGGGACTAGCTACCGGGGAGCTGTTTTTT
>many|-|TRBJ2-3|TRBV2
CASSETWSTDTQYF
TGTGCCAGCAGTGAAACCTGGAGCACAGATACGCAGTATTTT
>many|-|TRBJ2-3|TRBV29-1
CSVEVASADTQYF
TGCAGCGTTGAGGTGGCTAGCGCAGATACGCAGTATTTT
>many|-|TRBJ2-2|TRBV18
CASSPRTGELFF
TGTGCCAGCTCACCCCGAACCGGGGAGCTGTTTTTT
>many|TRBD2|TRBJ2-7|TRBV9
CASSPRAGGGYEQYF
TGTGCCAGCAGCCCTCGAGCGGGGGGCGGCTACGAGCAGTACTTC
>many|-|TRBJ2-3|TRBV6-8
CASSSNPGLHRKSDTQYF
TGTGCCAGCAGTTCCAACCCGGGACTCCACAGAAAGTCAGATACGCAGTATTTT
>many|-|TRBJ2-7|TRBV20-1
CSARGAVRHFYEQYF
TGCAGTGCTAGAGGGGCGGTGCGGCATTTCTACGAGCAGTACTTC
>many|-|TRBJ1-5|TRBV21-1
CASSAGQPQHF
TGTGCCAGCAGCGCAGGACAGCCCCAGCATTTT
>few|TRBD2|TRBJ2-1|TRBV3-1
CASSQGLAGAGEQFF
TGTGCCAGCAGCCAAGGACTAGCGGGAGCCGGTGAGCAGTTCTTC
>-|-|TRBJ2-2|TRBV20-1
CSARGPSGAGELFF
TGCAGTGCTAGAGGCCCCTCAGGGGCCGGGGAGCTGTTTTTT
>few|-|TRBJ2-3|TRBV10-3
CAISELLSSDTQYF
TGTGCCATCAGTGAGTTGTTGAGCTCAGATACGCAGTATTTT
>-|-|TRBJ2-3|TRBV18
CASSSGEATQYF
TGTGCCAGCTCTTCGGGAGAGGCTACGCAGTATTTT
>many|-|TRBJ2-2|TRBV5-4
CASSLGLSGWDTGELFF
TGTGCCAGCAGCTTGGGACTTTCAGGGTGGGACACCGGGGAGCTGTTTTTT
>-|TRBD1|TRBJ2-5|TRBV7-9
CASSSTMGRQGVKQETQYF
TGTGCCAGCAGCTCCACAATGGGCCGACAGGGGGTTAAACAAGAGACCCAGTACTTC
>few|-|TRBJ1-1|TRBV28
CASSRLGETALEAFF
TGTGCCAGCAGTCGATTAGGGGAGACAGCCCTTGAAGCTTTCTTT
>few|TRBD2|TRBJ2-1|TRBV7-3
CASSSTGLAGPYNEQFF
TGTGCCAGCAGCTCCACGGGACTAGCGGGCCCATACAATGAGCAGTTCTTC
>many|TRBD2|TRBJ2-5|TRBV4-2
CASSQELAGGRHQETQYF
TGTGCCAGCAGCCAAGAACTAGCGGGGGGGCGGCACCAAGAGACCCAGTACTTC
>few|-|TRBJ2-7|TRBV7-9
CASSLGSAYEQYF
TGTGCCAGCAGCTTAGGTTCTGCCTACGAGCAGTACTTC